This T cell receptor beta chain was captured by sequencing in a study of T cells in localized non-small cell lung cancer. Study-wide results and caveats: A single tumor region was sequenced, leaving heterogeneity possible. Uninvolved nearby lung showed the greatest T cell clonality, exceeding that found in tumor.

Libraries were prepared by immunoSEQ multiplex PCR; TCRdb keeps only in-frame clonotypes and omits some of them. The table shows tens of thousands of clones, with about 90% occurring only once. This CDR3 comprises 14 residues. V shed 6 bases, J shed 0 bases, and the junction held 7 bases outside the gene matches. Germline CDR1 SQVTM, CDR2 ANQGSEA. Concerning this clone itself: The antigen is undetermined.

Sequences were derived from peripheral blood, sampled before any cancer treatment. This receptor was obtained from a man aged 40-75 years with stage I squamous cell lung carcinoma. The V gene is TRBV29-1, the J gene TRBJ2-7, with 8 bases lining up with TRBD1. CDR3 protein: CSVIGTGLSYEQYF. The CDR3 DNA reads TGCAGCGTGATAGGGACAGGCCTCTCCTACGAGCAGTACTTC.